This record concerns one T cell receptor (beta chain) sequence. With 1 base clipped from V and 7 bases from J, the junction kept 10 bases outside the gene matches. Germline CDR1 reads LNHNV; CDR2 reads YYDKDF (reference sequence). The CDR3 is made up of 15 amino acids. This record comes from a study of cytomegalovirus exposure and HLA in healthy donors. Profiled with immunoSEQ multiplex PCR; TCRdb holds only in-frame clones, not every one. Found here are about 280,000 clones, around 89% of them singletons; the top ten hold roughly 0.93%. The chain combines TRBV15 with TRBJ2-7, with 7 bases lining up with TRBD2. Sequencing input: PBMCs. The sequence was obtained from a woman aged 18 to 35 in good health and CMV-seronegative. In DNA, the CDR3 is TGTGCCACCAGCAGAGGGGCGGGAGCGCTCCGGGAGCAGTACTTC. Its translation is CATSRGAGALREQYF.